This passage covers 25 T cell receptor beta chains from one sample sequenced in a study of T cells in Graves' hyperthyroidism and ophthalmopathy. Amplification of TCR beta CDR3 regions used RNA as the template. The HTBI set primed first-round TCR CDR3 RT-PCR. TCRdb passed the multiplex PCR reads through MiXCR, listing each CDR3 protein once. The repertoire has around 400,000 distinct CDR3 sequences, about 13% of them found once; the top ten carry 9.2%. Material for sequencing was blood. The receptors derive from a young woman with Graves' hyperthyroidism.

Concerning this clonotype itself: Being one base from a much bigger clone, this may be a read error. The rearrangement joins TRBV10-3 to TRBJ1-1; 8 nucleotides match TRBD1. The V gene end was trimmed by 8 bases and the J gene end by 5 bases; junction bases not matched to a gene: 7. This CDR3 contains 13 residues. Germline values: CDR1 ENHRY, CDR2 SYGVKD. The CDR3 protein is CAICPRQGTEAFF. In DNA form, the CDR3 reads TGTGCCATCTGCCCGAGACAGGGGACTGAAGCTTTCTTT.

Comments on this clonotype: Germline is not matched at one junction end, which may reflect a read error. This sequence joins TRBV6-5 and TRBJ2-5; tentatively, D is TRBD1 (5 bases). The germline V gene encodes CDR1 MNHEY and CDR2 SVGAGI. The CDR3 runs 12 residues. The CDR3 sequence is CASSYSSPPQGF. For the CDR3, the DNA is TGTGCCAGCAGTTACTCGAGTCCCCCCCAGGGCTTC.

In this sample, this clonotype turned up many times. This sequence joins TRBV7-2 and TRBJ1-5; tentatively, D is TRBD1 (6 bases). The V end lost 5 bases, the J end lost 16 bases, and 21 bases lay between the germline ends. The CDR3 is 13 amino acids. Per the germline V gene, CDR1 is SGHTA and CDR2 is FQGNSA. The chain's CDR3 is CASSRRQVFRLHF. CDR3 in DNA: TGTGCCAGCAGCCGACGACAGGTTTTTCGCTTACATTTT.

This clonotype appeared many times. The CDR3 protein is CASSDFSGQNNSPLHF. The CDR3 bases are TGTGCCAGCAGTGATTTCTCCGGGCAGAATAATTCACCCCTCCACTTT. The chain carries TRBV2 and TRBJ1-6; no definite D call. The germline V gene has CDR1 SNHLY and CDR2 FYNNEI. V lost 3 bases and J 5 bases, leaving 14 bases between the germline ends. This CDR3 has 16 residues.

This clonotype was found many times. The V gene is TRBV29-1, the J gene TRBJ2-7; 13 bases line up with TRBD2. The CDR3 length is 14 residues. Germline trimming cut 3 bases from V and 4 bases from J; bases unmatched to any gene: 3. From germline, CDR1 is SQVTM and CDR2 ANQGSEA. The CDR3: CSVEGLAGSYEQYF. CDR3 DNA: TGCAGCGTTGAGGGACTAGCGGGGTCTTACGAGCAGTACTTC.

In this sample, this clonotype turned up many times. The rearrangement uses TRBV28 and TRBJ2-2, with 14 bases lining up with TRBD2. V was clipped by 5 bases and J by 0 bases; unmatched bases: 14. The CDR3 contains 21 residues. Germline loops: CDR1 MDHEN, CDR2 SYDVKM. This chain's CDR3 is CASSPGPGLAGERANTGELFF. The CDR3 DNA follows: TGTGCCAGCAGTCCGGGACCGGGACTAGCGGGGGAACGAGCGAACACCGGGGAGCTGTTTTTT. The full variable domain, in which reference TRBV28 and TRBJ2-2 provide the parts outside the CDR3, is DVKVTQSSRYLVKRTGEKVFLECVQDMDHENMFWYRQDPGLGLRLIYFSYDVKMKEKGDIPEGYSVSREKKERFSLILESASTNQTSMYLCASSPGPGLAGERANTGELFFGEGSRLTVL.

This clonotype was recorded many times. The rearrangement links TRBV28 to TRBJ2-7; D may correspond to TRBD1 or TRBD2 (7 bases each). Germline V gene lookup returns CDR1 MDHEN and CDR2 SYDVKM. This CDR3 region has 15 residues. V lost 5 bases and J lost 3, with 17 bases in between. DNA for the CDR3: TGTGCCAGCAGTCGGGGGGACAGTTGGGTCTACGAGCAGTACTTC. It encodes CASSRGDSWVYEQYF.

This clonotype has ten or more counts. The CDR3 DNA reads TGTGCCAGCAGCCCAGGACAGGGTGGATCACCCCTCCACTTT. It codes for CASSPGQGGSPLHF. This chain links TRBV7-3 with TRBJ1-6; TRBD1 matches at 8 bases. J was trimmed by 10 bases and V by 5 bases; bases with no gene match: 7. Germline V gene lookup returns CDR1 SGHTA and CDR2 FQGTGA. The CDR3 is 14 residues long.

This CDR3 is CASSASSGGGQPQHF. As DNA, the CDR3 is TGTGCCAGTAGTGCCTCGTCGGGGGGCGGGCAGCCCCAGCATTTT. The chain joins TRBV19 to TRBJ1-5; D is possibly TRBD1 (6 bases). Between the trimmed V and J ends, which lost 5 bases and 7 bases, there was a span of 18 bases. The CDR3 covers 15 residues. Germline V CDR1 and CDR2: LNHDA, SQIVND (reference sequence).

The V call is TRBV7-6, the J call TRBJ2-1; tentative D call: TRBD2 (5 bases). V shed 4 bases and J shed 9 bases, with 13 bases lying between them. Per germline, CDR1 SGHVS and CDR2 FNYEAQ. This CDR3 comprises 13 residues. The CDR3 DNA reads as TGTGCCAGCAGCTCCCCTCAACTAGGTGAGCAGTTCTTC. As protein: CASSSPQLGEQFF.

This clonotype came up a few times. The chain carries TRBV18 and TRBJ1-1, with 7 bases that match TRBD1. Germline V gene lookup returns CDR1 KGHSH and CDR2 LQKENI. Trimming cost V 3 bases and J 1 base; bases outside gene matches: 11. The CDR3 runs to 17 residues. The CDR3 reads CASSPRQGVVRNTEAFF. The CDR3 DNA follows: TGTGCCAGCTCACCCCGCCAGGGGGTAGTAAGGAACACTGAAGCTTTCTTT. The variable domain in full, with the rest retrieved from reference TRBV18 and TRBJ1-1, is NAGVMQNPRHLVRRRGQEARLRCSPMKGHSHVYWYRQLPEEGLKFMVYLQKENIIDESGMPKERFSAEFPKEGPSILRIQQVVRGDSAAYFCASSPRQGVVRNTEAFFGQGTRLTVV.

V and J are TRBV4-3 and TRBJ2-3; 10 positions match TRBD2. V dropped 4 bases and J dropped 6; count of bases not matched to a gene: 7. The CDR3 runs 15 residues. From germline, CDR1 is LGHNA and CDR2 YSLEER. This chain's CDR3 is CASSLQREGLDTQYF. CDR3 in DNA: TGCGCCAGCAGCCTCCAGCGGGAGGGCTTGGATACGCAGTATTTT.

This clonotype occurred many times. The rearrangement joins TRBV18 to TRBJ2-1; D might be TRBD1 or TRBD2, each matching 5 bases. The CDR3 sequence is 12 residues long. CDR1 and CDR2 from the germline V gene are KGHSH and LQKENI. V was clipped by 2 bases and J by 6 bases, with 5 bases between them. Here the CDR3 DNA reads TGTGCCAGCTCACCAGGGGGCAATGAGCAGTTCTTC. It yields the protein CASSPGGNEQFF.

Many counts were recorded for this clonotype. This chain joins TRBV11-2 and TRBJ2-5; 7 bases match TRBD2. The trim removed 4 bases at V and 2 bases at J, leaving 13 bases unmatched. The germline V gene encodes CDR1 SGHAT and CDR2 FQNNGV. This CDR3 is built from 17 residues. CDR3 sequence reads: CASSSSPRAGAQETQYF. DNA of the CDR3: TGTGCCAGCAGCTCATCGCCTCGGGCGGGAGCACAAGAGACCCAGTACTTC.

This chain links TRBV6-2 or TRBV6-3 with TRBJ1-6, with D possibly TRBD1 on 5 matching bases. CDR3 length equals 16 residues. V was shortened by 4 bases and J by 3 bases, with 13 bases between the two germline ends. Germline loops: CDR1 MNHEY, CDR2 SVGEGT. CDR3 protein: CASSSSDRFYNSPLHF. In nucleotides, the CDR3 is TGTGCCAGCAGTTCCTCAGACAGATTCTATAATTCACCCCTCCACTTT.

This clonotype was recorded many times. The rearrangement joins TRBV27 to TRBJ2-3; 8 bases are shared with TRBD1. CDR3 size: 15 residues. V was clipped by 3 bases and J by 5 bases; unmatched bases: 7. In germline, CDR1 is MNHEY, CDR2 SMNVEV (reference sequence). The CDR3: CASSFGQGRGDTQYF. DNA for the CDR3: TGTGCCAGCAGTTTTGGACAGGGTAGGGGAGATACGCAGTATTTT.

This clonotype was found many times. This rearrangement joins TRBV7-3 to TRBJ1-2, with 8 positions matching TRBD1. The CDR3 spans 16 residues. CDR1 is SGHTA and CDR2 is FQGTGA in the germline V gene. Unmatched junction bases numbered 8, after V lost 5 bases and J lost 0 bases. CDR3: CASSRSTGGANYGYTF. CDR3 bases: TGTGCCAGCAGCCGTTCTACAGGGGGGGCTAACTATGGCTACACCTTC.

Ten or more counts support this clonotype. This rearrangement joins TRBV20-1 to TRBJ2-5; 13 bases align to TRBD2. The CDR3 spans 15 residues. The V gene end was trimmed by 6 bases and the J gene end by 2 bases; junction bases not matched to a gene: 6. Looked up from germline, CDR1 is DFQATT and CDR2 is SNEGSKA (reference sequence). CDR3 sequence (DNA): TGCAGTGCGACCGGGACTAGCGGGGTGCAAGAGACCCAGTACTTC. It specifies CSATGTSGVQETQYF.

This clonotype was found many times. The chain carries TRBV27 and TRBJ1-1, with 9 bases identical to TRBD1. The V and J ends lost 11 bases and 4 bases, in that order; junction bases with no gene match: 14. This CDR3 has 15 residues. Germline loops: CDR1 MNHEY, CDR2 SMNVEV (reference sequence). The CDR3: CARSYPGQGTTEAFF. The DNA for the CDR3 is TGTGCCCGATCCTACCCAGGACAGGGGACCACTGAAGCTTTCTTT.

As regards this clonotype: A much larger clone is a single base away; this may be a read error. The chain combines TRBV24-1 with TRBJ2-1; no clear D. V was cut by 4 bases and J by 7 bases, with 22 bases left in between. The CDR3 contains 17 residues. CDR1 and CDR2 from the germline V gene are KGHDR and SFDVKD. This CDR3 is CATSDRGDLGSRNEQFF. CDR3 coding DNA: TGTGCCACCAGTGACCGAGGCGACTTAGGCTCCCGGAATGAGCAGTTCTTC.

The chain links TRBV5-1 to TRBJ2-5; D might be TRBD1 or TRBD2, each matching 5 bases. The CDR3 length is 14 residues. Per germline, CDR1 SGHRS and CDR2 YFSETQ. V lost 6 bases to trimming and J lost 4 bases, with 16 bases between them. CDR3 in amino acids: CASTPPWDRETQYF. The CDR3 nucleotides are TGCGCCAGCACCCCCCCCTGGGACCGAGAGACCCAGTACTTC.

Ten or more counts support this clonotype. The CDR3 DNA follows: TGTGCCAGCAGGGGGAGGGAAACGGACAATGAGCAGTTCTTC. Its protein is CASRGRETDNEQFF. The chain employs TRBV2 and TRBJ2-1; TRBD2 matches at 7 bases. Germline values: CDR1 SNHLY, CDR2 FYNNEI. The J segment lost 5 bases and the V segment lost 6 bases, leaving 7 bases of the junction unmatched. CDR3 length equals 14 residues.

The chain carries TRBV6-1 and TRBJ1-1; 8 bases fit TRBD1. Germline V CDR1 and CDR2: MNHNS, SASEGT. The CDR3 runs 14 residues. Trimming removed 7 bases from V and 5 bases from J; junction bases left unmatched: 9. CDR3 bases: TGTGCCAGCATAGGGGACAGGATCTTTACTGAAGCTTTCTTT. Amino acids: CASIGDRIFTEAFF.

This rearrangement joins TRBV29-1 to TRBJ1-6, with D possibly matching TRBD1 (5 bases). V shed 7 bases and J shed 9 bases, with 13 bases lying between them. The CDR3 is 12 amino acids. The germline V gene encodes CDR1 SQVTM and CDR2 ANQGSEA. The chain's CDR3 is CSAGAIGSPLHF. The CDR3 bases are TGCAGCGCCGGGGCCATCGGTTCACCCCTCCACTTT.

This clonotype was counted a few times. This chain joins TRBV20-1 and TRBJ1-5; D ambiguous. CDR3 length equals 14 residues. Germline V CDR1 and CDR2: DFQATT, SNEGSKA (reference sequence). With 6 bases removed from V and 2 bases from J, the gap between germline ends came to 14 bases. Here the CDR3 DNA reads TGCAGTGCCGAGACCGGGCTTCGCAATCAGCCCCAGCATTTT. Protein sequence: CSAETGLRNQPQHF.